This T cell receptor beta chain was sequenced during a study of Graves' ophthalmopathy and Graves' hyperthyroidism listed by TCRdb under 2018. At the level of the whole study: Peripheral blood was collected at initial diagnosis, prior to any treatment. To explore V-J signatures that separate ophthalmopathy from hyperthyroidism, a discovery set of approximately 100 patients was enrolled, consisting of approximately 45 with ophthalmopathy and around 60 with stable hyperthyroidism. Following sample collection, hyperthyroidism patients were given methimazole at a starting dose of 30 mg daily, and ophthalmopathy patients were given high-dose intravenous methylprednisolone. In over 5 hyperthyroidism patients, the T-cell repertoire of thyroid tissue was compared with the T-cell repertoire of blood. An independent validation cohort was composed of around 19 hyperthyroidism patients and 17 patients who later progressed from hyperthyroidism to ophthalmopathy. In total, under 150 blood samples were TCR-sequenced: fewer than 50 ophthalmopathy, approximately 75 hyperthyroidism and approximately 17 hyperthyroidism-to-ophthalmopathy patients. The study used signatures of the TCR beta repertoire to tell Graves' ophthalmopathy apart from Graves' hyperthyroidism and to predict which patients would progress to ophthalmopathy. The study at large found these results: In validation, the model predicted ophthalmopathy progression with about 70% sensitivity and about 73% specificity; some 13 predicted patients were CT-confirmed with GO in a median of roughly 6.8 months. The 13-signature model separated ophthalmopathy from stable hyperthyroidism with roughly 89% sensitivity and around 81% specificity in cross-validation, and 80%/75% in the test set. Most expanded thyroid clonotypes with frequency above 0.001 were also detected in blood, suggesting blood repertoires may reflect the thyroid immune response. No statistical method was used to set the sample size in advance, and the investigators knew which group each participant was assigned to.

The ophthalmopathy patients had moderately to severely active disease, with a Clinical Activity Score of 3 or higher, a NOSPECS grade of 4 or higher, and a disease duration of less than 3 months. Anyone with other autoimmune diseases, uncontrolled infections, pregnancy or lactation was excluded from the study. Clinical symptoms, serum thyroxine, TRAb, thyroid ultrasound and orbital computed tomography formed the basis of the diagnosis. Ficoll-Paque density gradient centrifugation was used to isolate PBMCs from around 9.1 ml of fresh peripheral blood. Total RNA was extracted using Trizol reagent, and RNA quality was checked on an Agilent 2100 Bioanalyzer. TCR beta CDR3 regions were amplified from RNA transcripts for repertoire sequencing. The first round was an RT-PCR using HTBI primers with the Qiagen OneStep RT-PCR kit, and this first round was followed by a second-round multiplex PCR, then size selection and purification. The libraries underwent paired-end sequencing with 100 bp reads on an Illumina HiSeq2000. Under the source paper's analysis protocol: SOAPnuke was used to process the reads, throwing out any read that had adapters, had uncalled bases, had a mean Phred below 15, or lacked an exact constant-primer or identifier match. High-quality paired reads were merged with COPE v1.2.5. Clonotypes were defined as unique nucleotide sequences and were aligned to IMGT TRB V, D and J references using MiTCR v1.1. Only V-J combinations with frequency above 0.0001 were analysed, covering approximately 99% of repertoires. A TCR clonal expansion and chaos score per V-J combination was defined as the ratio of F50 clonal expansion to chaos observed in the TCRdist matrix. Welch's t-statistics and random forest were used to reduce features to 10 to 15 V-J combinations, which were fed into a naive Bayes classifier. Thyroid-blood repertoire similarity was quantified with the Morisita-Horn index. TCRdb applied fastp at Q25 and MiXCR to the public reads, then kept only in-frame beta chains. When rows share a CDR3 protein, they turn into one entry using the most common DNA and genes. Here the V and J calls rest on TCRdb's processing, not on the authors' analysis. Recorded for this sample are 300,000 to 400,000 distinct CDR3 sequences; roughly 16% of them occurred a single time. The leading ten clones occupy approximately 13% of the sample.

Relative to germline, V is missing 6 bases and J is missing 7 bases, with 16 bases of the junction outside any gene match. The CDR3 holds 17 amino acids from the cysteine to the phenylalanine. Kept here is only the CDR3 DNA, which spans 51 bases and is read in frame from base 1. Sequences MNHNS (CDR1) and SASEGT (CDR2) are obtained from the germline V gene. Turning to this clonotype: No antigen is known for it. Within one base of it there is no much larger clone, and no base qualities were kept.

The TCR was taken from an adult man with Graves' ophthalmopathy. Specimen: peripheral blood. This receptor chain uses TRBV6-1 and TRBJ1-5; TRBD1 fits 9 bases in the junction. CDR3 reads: CASSQGQDRGGWQPQHF. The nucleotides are TGTGCCAGCAGCCAGGGGCAGGACAGGGGTGGGTGGCAGCCCCAGCATTTT.